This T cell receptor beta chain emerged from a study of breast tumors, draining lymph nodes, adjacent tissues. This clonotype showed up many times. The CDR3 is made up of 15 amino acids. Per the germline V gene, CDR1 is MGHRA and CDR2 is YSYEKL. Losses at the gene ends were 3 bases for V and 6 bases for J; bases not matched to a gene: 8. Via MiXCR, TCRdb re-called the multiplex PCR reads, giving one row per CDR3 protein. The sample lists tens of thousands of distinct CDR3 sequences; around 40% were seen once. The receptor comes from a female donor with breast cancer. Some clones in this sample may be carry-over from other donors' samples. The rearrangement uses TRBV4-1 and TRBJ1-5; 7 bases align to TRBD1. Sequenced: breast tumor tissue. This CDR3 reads CASSQRDSRSQPQHF. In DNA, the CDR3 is TGCGCCAGCAGCCAGAGGGACAGCCGAAGTCAGCCCCAGCATTTT.